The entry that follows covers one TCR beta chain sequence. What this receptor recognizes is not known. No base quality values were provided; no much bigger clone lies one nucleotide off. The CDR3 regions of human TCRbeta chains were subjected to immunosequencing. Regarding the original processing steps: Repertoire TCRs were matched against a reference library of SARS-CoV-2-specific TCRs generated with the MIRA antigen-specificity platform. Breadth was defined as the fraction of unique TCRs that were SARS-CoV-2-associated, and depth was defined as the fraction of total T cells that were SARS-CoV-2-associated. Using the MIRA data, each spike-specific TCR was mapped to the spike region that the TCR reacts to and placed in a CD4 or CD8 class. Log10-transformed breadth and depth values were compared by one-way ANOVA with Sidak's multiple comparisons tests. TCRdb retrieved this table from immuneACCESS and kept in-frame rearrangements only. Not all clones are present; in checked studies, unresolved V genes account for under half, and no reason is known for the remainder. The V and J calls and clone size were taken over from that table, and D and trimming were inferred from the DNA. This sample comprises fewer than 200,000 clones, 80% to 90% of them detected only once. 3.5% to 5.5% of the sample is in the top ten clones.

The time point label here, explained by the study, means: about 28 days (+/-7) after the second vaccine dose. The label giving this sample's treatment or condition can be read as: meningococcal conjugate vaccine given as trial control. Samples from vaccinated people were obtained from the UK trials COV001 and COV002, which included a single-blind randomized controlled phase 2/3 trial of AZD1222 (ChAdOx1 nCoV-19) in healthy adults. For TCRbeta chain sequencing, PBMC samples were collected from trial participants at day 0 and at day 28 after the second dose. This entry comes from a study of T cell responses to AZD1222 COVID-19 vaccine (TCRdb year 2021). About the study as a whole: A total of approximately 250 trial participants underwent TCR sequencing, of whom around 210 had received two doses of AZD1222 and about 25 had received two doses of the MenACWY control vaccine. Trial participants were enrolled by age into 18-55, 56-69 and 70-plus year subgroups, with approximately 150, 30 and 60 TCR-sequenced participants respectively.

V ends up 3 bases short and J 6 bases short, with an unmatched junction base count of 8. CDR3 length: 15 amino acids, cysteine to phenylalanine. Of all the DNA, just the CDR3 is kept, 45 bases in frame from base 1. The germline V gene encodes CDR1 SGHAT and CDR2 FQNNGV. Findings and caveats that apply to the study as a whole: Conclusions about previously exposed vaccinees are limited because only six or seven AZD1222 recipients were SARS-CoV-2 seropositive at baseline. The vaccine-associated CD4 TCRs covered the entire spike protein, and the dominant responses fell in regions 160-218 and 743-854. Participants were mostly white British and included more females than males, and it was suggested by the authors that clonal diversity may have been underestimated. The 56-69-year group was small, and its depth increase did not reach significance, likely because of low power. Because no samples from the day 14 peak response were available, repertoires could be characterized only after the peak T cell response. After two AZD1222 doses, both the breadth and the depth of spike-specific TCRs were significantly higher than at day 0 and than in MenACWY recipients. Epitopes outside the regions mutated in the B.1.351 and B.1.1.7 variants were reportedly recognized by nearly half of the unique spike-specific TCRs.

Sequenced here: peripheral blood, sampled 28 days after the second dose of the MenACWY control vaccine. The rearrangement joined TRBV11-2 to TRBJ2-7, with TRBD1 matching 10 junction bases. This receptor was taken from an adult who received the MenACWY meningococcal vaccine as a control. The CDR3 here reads CASSFPTGTGVEQYF. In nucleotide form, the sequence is TGTGCCAGCAGCTTCCCAACCGGGACAGGGGTCGAGCAGTACTTC.